This T cell receptor (beta chain) derives from a study of blood T cell repertoires in COVID-19. Libraries were prepared by immunoSEQ multiplex PCR; TCRdb keeps only in-frame clonotypes and omits some of them. The table lists about 65,000 clones, around 79% of them singletons. The CDR3 length is 16 residues. Germline CDR1 and CDR2: MDHEN and SYDVKM. V lost 6 bases, J lost 1 base, and 8 bases stayed unmatched. The TCR sequence derives from a human donor in a cohort sampled during active COVID-19. The sequenced material came from peripheral blood. The V and J genes are TRBV28 and TRBJ2-1, with 8 positions matching TRBD2. In DNA, the CDR3 is TGTGCCAGCAGGGGGGCGGGAGGCAATTCCTACAATGAGCAGTTCTTC. Encoded protein: CASRGAGGNSYNEQFF.